This entry features one T cell receptor beta chain sequence. With 5 bases clipped from V and 7 bases from J, the junction kept 13 bases outside the gene matches. The CDR3 loop spans 15 amino acids. Germline CDR1 and CDR2: SGHVS and FQNEAQ. The assay was immunoSEQ multiplex PCR, and TCRdb's table has in-frame clones only and misses some. The data contain tens of thousands of clones, around 76% of them singletons. This sample stems from a study of blood T cell repertoires in COVID-19. The rearrangement links TRBV7-8 to TRBJ2-5, with TRBD1 matching over 7 bases. The receptor was isolated from a human donor in a cohort sampled during active COVID-19. Material: peripheral blood. The CDR3 DNA reads TGTGCCAGCAGCCCCCGGGACAGCCGCCAGGGGACCCAGTACTTC. It is translated as CASSPRDSRQGTQYF.